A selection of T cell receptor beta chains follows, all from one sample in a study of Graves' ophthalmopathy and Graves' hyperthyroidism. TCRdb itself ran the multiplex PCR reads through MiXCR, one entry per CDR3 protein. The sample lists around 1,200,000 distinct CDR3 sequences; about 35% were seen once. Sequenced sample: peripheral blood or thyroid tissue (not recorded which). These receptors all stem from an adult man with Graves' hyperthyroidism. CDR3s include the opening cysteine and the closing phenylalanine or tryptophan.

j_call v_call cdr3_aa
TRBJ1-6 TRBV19 CASSIGTENSPLHF
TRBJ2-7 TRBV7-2 CASSLYGGRDEQYF
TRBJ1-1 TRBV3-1 CASSHLNRGPEAFF
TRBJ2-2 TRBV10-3 CASRWAGVNGELFF
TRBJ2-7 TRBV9 CASGGEYEQYF
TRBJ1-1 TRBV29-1 CTARGRGGAKQFF
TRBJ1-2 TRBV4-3 CASSQGSVQPYGYTF
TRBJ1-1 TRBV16 CASSQSNRQFFPEAFF
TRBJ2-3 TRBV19 CASSIPSTDTQYF
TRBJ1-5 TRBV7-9 CASSPGTGYQPQHF
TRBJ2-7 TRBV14 CASSHQWKGAIYEQYF
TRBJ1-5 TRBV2 CASSEGRVRQPQHF
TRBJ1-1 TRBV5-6 CASSLSKMVPRRAFF
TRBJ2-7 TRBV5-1 CASSQETGAYYEQYF
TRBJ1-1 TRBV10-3 CAISEGWDTEAFF
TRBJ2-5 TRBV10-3 CASSPPATQETQYF
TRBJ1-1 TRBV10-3 CATRQGLDTEAFF
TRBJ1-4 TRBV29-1 CSVERLANEKLFF
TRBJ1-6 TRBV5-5 CASSLFLGIAPLHF
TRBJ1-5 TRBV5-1 CASSKLTGTGQPQHF
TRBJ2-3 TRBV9 CASSSWTSLETDTQYF
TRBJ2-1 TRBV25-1 CASSEWSNEQFF
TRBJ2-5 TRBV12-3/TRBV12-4 CASRLSSGQETQYF
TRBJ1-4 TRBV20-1 CSATNREGKLFF
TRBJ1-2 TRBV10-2 CATLDRGSSNGYTF
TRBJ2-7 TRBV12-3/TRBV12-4 CASSKGAGGAYEQYF
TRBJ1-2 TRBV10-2 CASSDMGTGSGYTF
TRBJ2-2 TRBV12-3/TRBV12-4 CASSLGTGYTGELFF
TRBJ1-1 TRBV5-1 CASFLTGSHEAFF
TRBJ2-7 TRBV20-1 CTVSDSYEQYF
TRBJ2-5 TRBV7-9 CASSPRAGWTTSEGTQYF
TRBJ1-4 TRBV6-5 CASNRRGPEKLFF
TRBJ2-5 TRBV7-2 CASSLAGLYQETQYF
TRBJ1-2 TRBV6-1 CASSEGLTENNYGYTF
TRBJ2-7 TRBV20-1 CSARDPRGSGYEQYF
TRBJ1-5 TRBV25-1 CASVGAANQPQHF
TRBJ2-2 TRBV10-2 CASNPRHRGEDTGELFF
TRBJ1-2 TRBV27 CASSSRGQRYDYGYTF
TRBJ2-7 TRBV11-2 CASSQTGHSYEQYF
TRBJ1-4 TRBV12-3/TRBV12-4 CASSLTGPIGKLFF
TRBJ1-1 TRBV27 CASRPLGQGYTEAFF
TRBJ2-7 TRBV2 CASSLDSGTTIYEQYF
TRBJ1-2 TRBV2 CASSESLAAKTRGYTF
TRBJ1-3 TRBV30 CAWNSAGNTIYF
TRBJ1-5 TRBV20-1 CSAIFSGTVNQPQHF
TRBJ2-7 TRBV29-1 CSVSGQLAEEQYF
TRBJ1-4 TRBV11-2 CASSKGMAGGTGEKLFF
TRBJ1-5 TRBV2 CASSDDSTRDQPQHF
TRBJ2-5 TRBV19 CASTRDRGFQETQYF
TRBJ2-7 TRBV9 CASSDALGGEQYF
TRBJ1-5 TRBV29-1 CSVGKGNQPQHF
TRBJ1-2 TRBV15 CATSSLRQGAYGYTF
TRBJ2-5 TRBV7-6 CASSPLVTGQETQYF
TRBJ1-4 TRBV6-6 CASTAGSRDEKLFF
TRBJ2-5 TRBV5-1 CASSERQGLQTQYF
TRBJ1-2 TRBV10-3 CATPEDRGYGYTF
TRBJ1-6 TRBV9 CASSVDLGYNSPLHF
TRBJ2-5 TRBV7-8 CASSLLGQAQETQYF
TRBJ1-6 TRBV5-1 CASSLDLDRDNSPLHF